This TCR beta chain derives from a study of control samples from healthy donors and cancer patients. By share of the sample, this clone is large. There are 14 residues in the CDR3. Profiling relied on immunoSEQ multiplex PCR, and the TCRdb table lists in-frame clones only, not all of them. The data show about 410,000 clones, with roughly 90% seen just once and just under 6.5% held by the top ten. The chain is built from TRBV21-1 and TRBJ2-3; TRBD1, the table's D call, was not compared with the DNA. TRBV21-1 is deemed a pseudogene. The TCR was taken from a man aged 35-49 years with head and neck cancer. Input material: PBMCs. The chain's CDR3 is CASFYGGGTDTQYF. For the CDR3, the DNA is TGTGCCAGCTTCTATGGGGGCGGGACAGATACGCAGTATTTT.